The clone carrying this T cell receptor beta chain was counted a single time. What it recognizes is unknown. Libraries were prepared by immunoSEQ multiplex PCR; TCRdb keeps only in-frame clonotypes and omits some of them. In the table there are 85,000 to 130,000 clones, over 80% of which are singletons. The sample is drawn from a study of T cell responses to AZD1222 COVID-19 vaccine. Notes on the study in general: White British donors predominated, females outnumbered males, and clonal diversity was possibly underestimated.

The length of the CDR3 is 16 residues. The sample in question was peripheral blood, obtained on day 0 of AZD1222 vaccination. The chain employs TRBV21-1 and TRBJ2-5. TRBV21-1 is given as a pseudogene. This TCR derives from an adult in good health. CDR3 protein: CASSNRGDKVGETQYF. Here the CDR3 DNA reads TGTGCCAGCAGCAATCGCGGGGACAAGGTCGGAGAGACCCAGTACTTC.